This T cell receptor beta chain is drawn from a study of a mutant IDH1 vaccine in newly diagnosed glioma. In the study overall: Averaging around 40 years of age, treated patients were around 60% male and 37.5% female.

Described time point: baseline, week 1 (first vaccination visit). Treatment specified: pre-vaccination baseline after standard-of-care therapy. Sequencing was performed with immunoSEQ multiplex PCR; in TCRdb, only in-frame clones are kept and a portion is missing. The profile shows 70,000 to 100,000 clones, roughly 87% of them singletons. CDR1 and CDR2 from the germline V gene are MNHEY and SMNVEV (reference sequence). This CDR3 has 13 amino acids. V dropped 4 bases and J dropped 2 bases, with 9 bases sitting between them. The sample here was PBMCs, taken from a glioma patient treated with radiotherapy, temozolomide or both. The receptor was derived from a man aged 35-49 years with glioma. Some clones in this sample may be carry-over from other donors' samples. The genes are TRBV27 and TRBJ2-7, with D hard to call. The CDR3 DNA is TGTGCCAGCAGTTATACAGAAGCCTACGAGCAGTACTTC. This encodes CASSYTEAYEQYF.